The sequence of this T cell receptor beta chain was determined in a study of Ad26.COV2.S vaccination and SARS-CoV-2 variants. Regarding the study as a whole: Estimates derived from TCR breadth and depth analyses may have underestimated total T cell responses.

The CDR3 is 11 residues long. Between the trimmed V and J ends, which lost 2 bases and 7 bases, there was a span of 8 bases. Germline CDR1 and CDR2: GTSNPN and SVGIG (reference sequence). Treatment of the sample: 15 to 20 received Ad26.COV2.S at low or high dose, single or two shots; several received placebo; per-sample allocation not given. Material that was analyzed had been drawn on day 63 after the first vaccine or placebo injection. As to this clone: Antigen unknown.

The data were produced by immunoSEQ multiplex PCR, yet TCRdb's version contains in-frame clones alone and is incomplete. Of a few hundred thousand clones listed, 83% are singletons. The sequenced sample was peripheral blood, obtained in a trial of Ad26.COV2.S vaccine versus placebo. This TCR derives from a person aged 18-60 years who received the Ad26.COV2.S COVID-19 vaccine or a placebo. The rearrangement links TRBV30 to TRBJ1-2, with D possibly matching TRBD1 (6 bases). CDR3 nucleotide sequence: TGTGCCTGGAGTACAGGGTTTGGCTACACCTTC. Translated, it gives CAWSTGFGYTF.